This passage covers 6 T cell receptor beta chains from one sample sequenced in a study of blood T cell repertoires in COVID-19. Only in-frame clones appear in the TCRdb table, and some are missing; sequencing was by immunoSEQ multiplex PCR. The sample yields about 280,000 clones, around 90% seen once. Sequenced material: PBMCs or T cells enriched from blood (not recorded which). These receptors were obtained from a woman aged 18-35 years with acute COVID-19.

The rearrangement links TRBV2 to TRBJ2-1; 16 bases are a match to TRBD2. This CDR3 is built from 19 residues. Germline V gene lookup returns CDR1 SNHLY and CDR2 FYNNEI. Germline trimming cut 8 bases from V and 0 bases from J; bases unmatched to any gene: 10. This CDR3 reads CASFFPGLAGGLSYNEQFF. The CDR3 region has the DNA TGTGCCAGCTTTTTTCCGGGACTAGCGGGAGGGCTCTCCTACAATGAGCAGTTCTTC.

The table lists this clone with a count of one. This sequence joins TRBV11-3 and TRBJ2-1, with 13 bases lining up with TRBD2. V lost 1 base to trimming and J lost 6 bases; unmatched junction nucleotides: 3. This CDR3 comprises 16 residues. Germline CDR1 SGHNT, CDR2 YENEEA. The CDR3 here is CASSLGGLAGANEQFF. CDR3 in DNA: TGTGCCAGCAGCTTAGGAGGACTAGCGGGAGCCAATGAGCAGTTCTTC.

The CDR3 spells CALTSGYNEQFF. The CDR3 DNA is TGTGCCTTGACTAGCGGATACAATGAGCAGTTCTTC. The V gene is TRBV30, the J gene TRBJ2-1; 9 bases fit TRBD2. J was trimmed by 4 bases and V by 7 bases; bases with no gene match: 2. Per germline, CDR1 GTSNPN and CDR2 SVGIG (reference sequence). The CDR3 covers 12 residues.

CDR3 DNA: TGTGCCAGCAGCCAATGGACTAGCGGTTCCTACGAGCAGTACTTC. Translating gives CASSQWTSGSYEQYF. The chain joins TRBV7-2 to TRBJ2-7, with 10 bases lining up with TRBD2. CDR1 and CDR2 (germline): SGHTA, FQGNSA. Trimming took 5 bases from V and 1 from J; bases not matched to a gene: 5. The CDR3 is 15 amino acids.

This rearrangement joins TRBV3-1 (or the pseudogene TRBV3-2) to TRBJ1-1, with TRBD1 identical over 7 bases. V shed 3 bases and J 4 bases; nucleotides not matched to a gene: 11. The CDR3 totals 16 residues. Germline lookup yields CDR1 LGHDT and CDR2 YNNKEL (reference sequence). The CDR3 DNA is TGTGCCAGCAGCCAGCCAAAACAGGGGATGGGCACTGAAGCTTTCTTT. Protein product: CASSQPKQGMGTEAFF.

This sequence joins TRBV29-1 and TRBJ1-1; TRBD1 aligns across 7 bases. CDR1 is SQVTM and CDR2 is ANQGSEA in the germline V gene. The CDR3 runs 14 residues. V trimming: 3 bases; J trimming: 4 bases; junction bases outside the gene matches: 8. The CDR3 DNA sequence: TGCAGCGTTGAGACAGGGTTCCCGAGCACTGAAGCTTTCTTT. It encodes CSVETGFPSTEAFF.